This record looks at one T cell receptor beta chain sequence and its context. The source of the sample is a study of cytomegalovirus exposure and HLA in healthy donors. Overall study: A prior analysis found 117 million unique TCR beta sequences from about 179 million T cells.

60 Vbeta and 13 Jbeta primers were used in PCR. TCRdb's copy holds only in-frame clones and misses some; the assay was immunoSEQ multiplex PCR. The sample includes 100,000 to 150,000 clones, 72% of them seen just once. Germline CDR1 SGHNT, CDR2 YYREEE (reference sequence). This CDR3 is built from 15 residues. J gave up 1 base and V 4 bases, and 5 bases lay outside the gene matches. These donors counted as nominally healthy when sampled, but unrecorded immune exposures were likely. This chain connects TRBV5-4 to TRBJ2-7, with TRBD1 matching 10 bases. This clonotype originated in a man in his thirties or forties in good health and CMV-seronegative. Sample: PBMCs. Here the CDR3 DNA reads TGTGCCAGCAGCCCGAAGGGACAGGGGTCCTACGAGCAGTACTTC. Amino acids: CASSPKGQGSYEQYF.